These 5 T cell receptor beta chains came from one sample sequenced in a study of T cells in lung cancer brain metastases. Sequencing was performed with immunoSEQ multiplex PCR; in TCRdb, only in-frame clones are kept and a portion is missing. The sample consists of 3,000 or so clones, about 91% of them appearing once. The specimen was tumor tissue from the primary lung tumor. These receptors were collected from a man between 65 and 85 years old with non-small cell lung cancer.

V usage is TRBV6-1 and J usage is TRBJ1-5; possible D gene TRBD1, 5 bases. Germline-derived CDR1 and CDR2 are MNHNS and SASEGT. The CDR3 covers 12 residues. V dropped 9 bases and J dropped 2 bases, with 8 bases sitting between them. The CDR3 region is CASRGGNQPQHF. The CDR3 nucleotides are TGTGCCAGTCGGGGGGGCAATCAGCCCCAGCATTTT.

The chain uses TRBV29-1 and TRBJ2-1; 7 bases align to TRBD2. The J segment lost 0 bases and the V segment lost 6 bases, leaving 8 bases of the junction unmatched. The CDR3 is 15 residues long. CDR1 SQVTM and CDR2 ANQGSEA come from the germline V gene. The CDR3 protein is CSVSMGGGSYNEQFF. The CDR3 coding sequence is TGCAGCGTCTCCATGGGGGGGGGCTCCTACAATGAGCAGTTCTTC.

This clone was detected once. The gene calls are TRBV5-4 and TRBJ1-2; no firm D call. V lost 0 bases and J lost 0, with 9 bases in between. There are 15 residues in the CDR3. Germline lookup yields CDR1 SGHNT and CDR2 YYREEE (reference sequence). Here the CDR3 reads CASSLVANSNYGYTF. The CDR3 nucleotides read TGTGCCAGCAGCTTGGTGGCGAACTCTAACTATGGCTACACCTTC.

This sequence joins TRBV27 and TRBJ2-7; 9 nucleotides agree with TRBD1. J gave up 7 bases and V 5 bases, and 12 bases lay outside the gene matches. The CDR3 has 15 amino acids. Germline-derived CDR1 and CDR2 are MNHEY and SMNVEV (reference sequence). DNA of the CDR3: TGTGCCAGCAGTCGAACCGGGACAGGGAGCGTGGAGCAGTACTTC. Its protein product is CASSRTGTGSVEQYF.

The chain joins TRBV5-1 to TRBJ2-7; TRBD2 might be the D (5 bases). Deletions cut 4 bases from V and 4 bases from J, with 18 bases between. Germline assignment: CDR1 SGHRS and CDR2 YFSETQ. The CDR3 is made up of 15 amino acids. CDR3 bases: TGCGCCAGCAGCCCCGGTGACTGGGAGAAGTACGAGCAGTACTTC. Its translation is CASSPGDWEKYEQYF.